Listed below are T cell receptor beta chains from one sample, sequenced in a study of T-cell memory formation after mild COVID-19. TCRdb re-analysed the 5' RACE reads in MiXCR, keeping a single row per CDR3 protein. The table has approximately 440,000 distinct CDR3 sequences, 15% to 20% seen once. The sequenced sample consisted of PBMCs or a T cell subset sorted from them (not recorded which). These receptors originate from an adult woman who had mild COVID-19 (a few samples of this study predate the infection). Cell type and time point are not known. CDR3s include the opening cysteine and the closing phenylalanine or tryptophan. D genes are given only for firm matches. Clone size is stated in some rows and not others, as once, few, many or a class when expanded.

clone_size j_call d_call v_call cdr3_nt cdr3_aa
few TRBJ2-5 . TRBV11-2 TGTGCCAGCAGCTTAGATTTGGCGGTCTCCCAAGAGACCCAGTACTTC CASSLDLAVSQETQYF
many TRBJ2-7 . TRBV5-6 TGTGCCAGCAGCTTGAACGGCGAGCAGTACTTC CASSLNGEQYF
. TRBJ2-7 . TRBV7-9 TGTGCCAGCAGCTTATACAGGGATCAGAACGAGCAGTACTTC CASSLYRDQNEQYF
. TRBJ2-7 . TRBV3-1 TGTGCCAGCAGCCAAGCGCCCCACGAGCAGTACTTC CASSQAPHEQYF
. TRBJ1-2 . TRBV7-9 TGTGCCAGCAGCCCCAGACCCCCAGTAAACTATGGCTACACCTTC CASSPRPPVNYGYTF
. TRBJ2-7 TRBD1 TRBV12-3/TRBV12-4 TGTGCCAGCAGCGCTGGGACAGCGAGCTCCTACGAGCAGTACTTC CASSAGTASSYEQYF
. TRBJ2-1 TRBD1 TRBV7-8 TGTGCCAGCAGCCCCCCGGACAGGAATGAGCAGTTCTTC CASSPPDRNEQFF
. TRBJ2-7 TRBD2 TRBV14 TGTGCCAGCAGCCAGACGAGACCATGGGGACTAGTTGACTACGAGCAGTACTTC CASSQTRPWGLVDYEQYF
few TRBJ1-1 . TRBV7-9 TGTGCCAGCAGCTTAGTGCCGGAAGCTTTCTTT CASSLVPEAFF
. TRBJ1-2 TRBD1 TRBV6-5 TGTGCCAGCAGGACAGGGGCGGACCATGGCTACACCTTC CASRTGADHGYTF
. TRBJ2-1 TRBD2 TRBV7-9 TGTGCCAGCAGCGAGACTAGCGGGAAAAATGAGCAGTTCTTC CASSETSGKNEQFF
few TRBJ1-1 TRBD1 TRBV29-1 TGCAGCGCAGTGACAGGGTCGAACACTGAAGCTTTCTTT CSAVTGSNTEAFF
few TRBJ2-7 . TRBV12-3/TRBV12-4 TGTGCCAGCAGCATACAGTACGAGCAGTACTTC CASSIQYEQYF
. TRBJ2-2 TRBD1 TRBV12-3/TRBV12-4 TGTGCCAGCAGATGGGACAGGGAGATCGGGGAGCTGTTTTTT CASRWDREIGELFF
. TRBJ1-5 . TRBV24-1 TGTGCCACCAGTGATTGGGGACGACCCGAGAGGATCCAGCCCCAGCATTTT CATSDWGRPERIQPQHF
few TRBJ2-3 TRBD2 TRBV9 TGTGCCAGCAGCGTAGACGGGGGGGCCTCAGATACGCAGTATTTT CASSVDGGASDTQYF
. TRBJ2-7 . TRBV20-1 TGCAGTGCTAGAGTCCTCGGGACCTTCTACGAGCAGTACTTC CSARVLGTFYEQYF
. TRBJ1-1 . TRBV6-1 TGTGCCGGAGGAACAGGGCTGAACACTGAAGCTTTCTTT CAGGTGLNTEAFF
. TRBJ2-3 . TRBV4-3 TGCGCCAGCAGCCAAGATTCCACTCCGGGGGCAGATACGCAGTATTTT CASSQDSTPGADTQYF
. TRBJ2-2 . TRBV7-9 TGTGCCAGCAGCTTAGGGTATTCCGGTAACACCGGGGAGCTGTTTTTT CASSLGYSGNTGELFF
. TRBJ2-7 TRBD2 TRBV20-1 TGCAGTGCTAGAGCCCAGCGAGGGGCGGGAGTCGGGGAGCAGTACTTC CSARAQRGAGVGEQYF
. TRBJ2-5 . TRBV5-1 TGCGCCAGCAGCTTGGATACAGGCCCTCAGGAGACCCAGTACTTC CASSLDTGPQETQYF
. TRBJ2-1 TRBD2 TRBV5-1 TGCGCCAGCAGCTTCGGACTAGCGGGGGGGTTTTACAATGAGCAGTTCTTC CASSFGLAGGFYNEQFF